This TCR beta chain was found in a study of cytomegalovirus exposure and HLA in healthy donors. Considering frequency, this clone is medium-sized. Trimming took off 3 bases at V and 4 bases at J, with 16 bases between the two ends. This CDR3 contains 16 residues. Germline-derived CDR1 and CDR2 are ENHRY and SYGVKD. The PCR contained 60 Vbeta and 13 Jbeta primers. The table came from immunoSEQ multiplex PCR; TCRdb's copy has only in-frame clones and leaves some out. This listing includes 150,000 to 200,000 clones. Sequencing was performed on PBMCs. The chain combines TRBV10-3 with TRBJ1-5, with D unresolved. This TCR was sampled from a woman aged 18 to 35 in good health and CMV-seropositive. The CDR3 sequence: CAISEVGGFTNQPQHF. DNA of the CDR3: TGTGCCATCAGTGAAGTCGGAGGCTTCACAAATCAGCCCCAGCATTTT.